This TCR beta chain is from a study of blood T cell repertoires in COVID-19. Turning to the study itself: Nucleic acid was either cDNA or gDNA, and it came from T cells, B-cell-depleted T cells, or PBMCs.

The CDR3 is 14 residues long. The germline V gene encodes CDR1 MNHEY and CDR2 SMNVEV (reference sequence). Trimming shortened V by 3 bases and J by 1 base, and 7 bases separated the two germline ends. As handled by the study authors: Reference gene primer amplification in the assay estimated nucleated cell counts. Generated by immunoSEQ multiplex PCR, the TCRdb table keeps only in-frame clones and is missing some. V and J calls and clone size follow that table, whereas D and trimming were derived from the DNA. This table holds 300,000 or so clones, around nine tenths found once. The age range of participants was about 18 to 95 years, with residence in some 25 US areas. Cohort 3 recovery required two negative PCRs, clearance, or symptom resolution.

This clonotype was sampled from a woman in her 30s who had recovered from COVID-19. The sample taken for sequencing was PBMCs or T cells enriched from blood (not recorded which). V gene TRBV27 combines with J gene TRBJ1-5, with a possible D match to TRBD1 (5 bases). The CDR3 protein is CASSFAGSNQPQHF. DNA for the CDR3: TGTGCCAGCAGTTTTGCAGGGAGCAATCAGCCCCAGCATTTT.